The present TCR beta chain was sequenced within a study of blood T cell repertoires in COVID-19 (dated by TCRdb to the early 2020s). Regarding the complete study: Collaborator samples came from the United States, Italy and Spain and covered acute and convalescent phases of COVID-19. Sample metadata almost always included a de-identified subject ID, COVID-19 status, age in years and sex. The material from the prospective study consisted of cDNA or gDNA derived from T cells, B-cell-depleted T cells, or PBMCs. The repertoires were released in a freely available public database intended as a resource for research on the immune response to SARS-CoV-2. Where available, HLA class I and class II types were obtained from metadata supplied by the sample provider rather than from assay-based typing. The dataset comprised deeply sampled blood TCRbeta repertoires from subjects exposed to, actively infected with, or recovered from COVID-19. Samples came from the ongoing ImmuneRACE study (first 160 participants) plus 1,254 subjects from 6 global collaborators. Results and caveats for the whole study, not just this receptor: The amount of clinical and demographic metadata varied by source and participant and was provided uncurated.

The CDR3 runs 13 residues from the cysteine to the phenylalanine. Only the CDR3 portion is preserved as DNA: 39 bases, with reading frame beginning at the first base. Per the germline V gene, MDHEN is the CDR1 and SYDVKM is the CDR2. Trimming takes 3 bases off V and 6 bases off J; junction bases not matched to a gene: 2. This clone was detected a few times. This clone's antigen is unknown. No clone much larger than this one lies a single base away; base qualities are absent. Each collaborating institution followed its own protocols to collect whole blood in K2EDTA tubes. Collaborator samples were shipped for TCRbeta analysis as frozen whole blood, isolated PBMCs, or DNA extracted from either sample type. The immunoSEQ Assay, a bias-controlled multiplex PCR, was used to amplify TCRbeta CDR3 regions from genomic DNA. As for how the authors treated the data: The number of nucleated cells in each sample was estimated from the amplification of reference gene primers within the assay. Sequence reads were collapsed and filtered to measure the absolute abundance of every unique TCRbeta CDR3 rearrangement. For each sample, productive Simpson clonality was calculated as the square root of Simpson's diversity index over productive rearrangements. TCRdb took this table from immuneACCESS and kept in-frame rearrangements with V and J called. Such tables lack part of the clones; where checked against another copy, unresolved V genes explain under half of the gap, and the rest is unexplained. V and J calls and clone size are copied from that table; D and trimming were computed from the DNA. This sample holds about 76,000 clones; around 75% were observed only once. The ten largest clones capture over 20% of the sample.

The sequence derives from a man aged 70 or older with acute or convalescent COVID-19. The rearranged segments are TRBV28 and TRBJ1-3, with TRBD1 identical over 7 junction bases. Sequenced material: peripheral blood. CDR3 region: CASSFGTANTIYF. The DNA is TGTGCCAGCAGTTTTGGGACAGCAAACACCATATATTTT.